Below, 8 T cell receptor beta chains from the same sample are listed, as sequenced in a study of blood T cell repertoires in COVID-19. The repertoire was sequenced with immunoSEQ multiplex PCR; TCRdb's copy has only in-frame clones and lacks some. The sample has fewer than 500,000 clones, around 87% seen once. Input material: PBMCs or T cells enriched from blood (not recorded which). These receptors were collected from a young man who had recovered from COVID-19.

The chain couples TRBV18 to TRBJ1-2; 9 nucleotides agree with TRBD1. V lost 3 bases, J lost 4 bases, and 6 bases stayed unmatched. Per germline, CDR1 KGHSH and CDR2 LQKENI. This CDR3 has 15 amino acids. CDR3 sequence reads: CASSPGQGNFYGYTF. The CDR3 bases are TGTGCCAGCTCACCGGGACAGGGCAACTTCTATGGCTACACCTTC.

V is TRBV3-1 (or the pseudogene TRBV3-2) and J is TRBJ2-6, with D perhaps matching TRBD1 (7 bases). There are 15 residues in the CDR3. Trimming removed 10 bases at V and 2 bases at J, with 15 bases between. The germline V gene encodes CDR1 LGHDT and CDR2 YNNKEL (reference sequence). CDR3 sequence: CATAIRGAGANVLTF. CDR3 DNA: TGTGCCACCGCGATCAGGGGGGCTGGGGCCAACGTCCTGACTTTC.

The chain uses TRBV6-5 and TRBJ1-1, with D hard to call. This CDR3 has 15 residues. Germline CDR1 and CDR2: MNHEY and SVGAGI. The V gene lost 6 bases and the J gene lost 7 bases, with 21 bases spanning the gap. The CDR3 region is CASSLSRGGMREAFF. Here the CDR3 DNA reads TGTGCCAGCAGCTTGAGTCGGGGTGGGATGCGTGAAGCTTTCTTT.

This chain joins TRBV5-1 and TRBJ2-3, with TRBD2 matching over 8 bases. This CDR3 is 16 amino acids long. From germline, CDR1 is SGHRS and CDR2 YFSETQ. Trimming removed 4 bases from V and 1 base from J; junction bases left unmatched: 8. CDR3 bases: TGCGCCAGCAGCAAAGGACTAGCTAGGGGCACAGATACGCAGTATTTT. This sequence encodes CASSKGLARGTDTQYF.

V usage is TRBV30 and J usage is TRBJ2-7; no firm D call. This CDR3 has 12 residues. Germline CDR1 reads GTSNPN; CDR2 reads SVGIG (reference sequence). V lost 2 bases, J lost 7 bases, and 12 bases lay in between. The DNA for the CDR3 is TGTGCCTGGAGTACCTCACCAGGAGAGCAGTACTTC. Translating it yields CAWSTSPGEQYF.

V usage is TRBV29-1 and J usage is TRBJ2-7; D gene unclear. Trimming cost V 3 bases and J 2 bases, with 11 bases left between them. This CDR3 contains 13 residues. Germline CDR1 and CDR2: SQVTM and ANQGSEA. The CDR3 DNA reads as TGCAGCGTTGAGTTGCCGGGTACCTACGAGCAGTACTTC. It specifies CSVELPGTYEQYF.

The rearrangement joins TRBV5-5 to TRBJ1-6; 12 bases match TRBD1. This CDR3 has 16 residues. The V gene's germline CDR1 is SGHKS and CDR2 YYEKEE (reference sequence). V shed 3 bases, J shed 8 bases, and the junction held 6 bases outside the gene matches. CDR3 sequence (DNA): TGTGCCAGCAGCTGGGAGGGACAGGGGGCACATTCACCCCTCCACTTT. The encoded protein is CASSWEGQGAHSPLHF.

The chain couples TRBV7-9 to TRBJ1-6, with 9 bases lining up with TRBD1. The CDR3 is 15 residues long. J gave up 3 bases and V 4 bases, and 1 base lay outside the gene matches. CDR1 and CDR2 from the germline V gene are SEHNR and FQNEAQ (reference sequence). The chain's CDR3 is CASSWDRDYNSPLHF. The CDR3 DNA is TGTGCCAGCAGCTGGGACAGGGACTATAATTCACCCCTCCACTTT. Using reference TRBV7-9 and TRBJ1-6 for the parts outside the CDR3, the full variable domain is DTGVSQNPRHKITKRGQNVTFRCDPISEHNRLYWYRQTLGQGPEFLTYFQNEAQLEKSRLLSDRFSAERPKGSFSTLEIQRTEQGDSAMYLCASSWDRDYNSPLHFGNGTRLTVT.